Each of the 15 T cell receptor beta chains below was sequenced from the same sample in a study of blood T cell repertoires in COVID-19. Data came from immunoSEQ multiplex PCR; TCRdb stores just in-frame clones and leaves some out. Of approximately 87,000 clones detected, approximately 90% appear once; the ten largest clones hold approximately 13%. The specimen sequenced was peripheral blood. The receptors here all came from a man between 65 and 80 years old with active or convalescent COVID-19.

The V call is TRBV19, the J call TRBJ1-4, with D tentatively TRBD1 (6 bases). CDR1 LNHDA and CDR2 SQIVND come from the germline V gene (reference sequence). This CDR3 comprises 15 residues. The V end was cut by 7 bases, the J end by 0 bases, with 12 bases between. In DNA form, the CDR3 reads TGTGCCAGTATGGGGGACACCACAACTAATGAAAAACTGTTTTTT. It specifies CASMGDTTTNEKLFF.

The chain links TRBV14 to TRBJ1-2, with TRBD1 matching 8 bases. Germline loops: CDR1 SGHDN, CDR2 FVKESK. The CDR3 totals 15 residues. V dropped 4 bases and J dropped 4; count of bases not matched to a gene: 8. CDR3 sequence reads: CASSRDRGPAYGYTF. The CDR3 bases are TGTGCCAGCAGCCGAGACAGGGGCCCTGCCTATGGCTACACCTTC.

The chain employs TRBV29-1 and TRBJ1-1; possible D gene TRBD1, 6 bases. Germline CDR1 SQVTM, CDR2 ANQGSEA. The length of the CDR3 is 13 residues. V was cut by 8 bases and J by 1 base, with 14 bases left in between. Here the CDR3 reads CSSKGGPNTEAFF. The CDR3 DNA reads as TGCAGCTCCAAGGGGGGGCCGAACACTGAAGCTTTCTTT.

In DNA form, the CDR3 reads TGTGCCAGCAGTTTATTAGGGACAGATTCCGGGGAGCTGTTTTTT. Amino acid sequence: CASSLLGTDSGELFF. The chain links TRBV27 to TRBJ2-2, with TRBD1 matching 7 bases. Germline-derived CDR1 and CDR2 are MNHEY and SMNVEV (reference sequence). The CDR3 loop spans 15 amino acids. The V segment lost 1 base and the J segment 6 bases; nucleotides outside the gene matches: 5.

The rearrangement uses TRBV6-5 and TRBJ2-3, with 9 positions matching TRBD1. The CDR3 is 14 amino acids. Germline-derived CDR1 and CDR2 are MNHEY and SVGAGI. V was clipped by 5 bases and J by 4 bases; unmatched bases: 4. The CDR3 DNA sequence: TGTGCCAGCAGTCGGGGACAGGGTTCAGATACGCAGTATTTT. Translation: CASSRGQGSDTQYF.

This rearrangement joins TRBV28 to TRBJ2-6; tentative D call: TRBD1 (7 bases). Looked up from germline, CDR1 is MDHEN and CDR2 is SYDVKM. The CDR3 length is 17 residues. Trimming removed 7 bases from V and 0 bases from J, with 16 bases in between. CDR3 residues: CASTRGDWFSGANVLTF. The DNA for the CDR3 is TGTGCCAGCACCAGGGGGGATTGGTTCTCTGGGGCCAACGTCCTGACTTTC.

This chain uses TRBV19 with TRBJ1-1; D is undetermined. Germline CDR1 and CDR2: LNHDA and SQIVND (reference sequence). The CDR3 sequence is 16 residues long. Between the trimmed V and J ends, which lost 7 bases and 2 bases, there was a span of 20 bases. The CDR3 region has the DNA TGTGCCAGTACCGATCCAAGATTGAGGGAAAACACTGAAGCTTTCTTT. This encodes CASTDPRLRENTEAFF.

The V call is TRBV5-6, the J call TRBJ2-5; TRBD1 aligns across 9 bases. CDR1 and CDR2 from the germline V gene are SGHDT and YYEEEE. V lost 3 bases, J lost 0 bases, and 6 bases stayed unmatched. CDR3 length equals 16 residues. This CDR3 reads CASSSLGQGYQETQYF. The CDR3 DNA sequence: TGTGCCAGCAGCTCGCTGGGACAGGGTTACCAAGAGACCCAGTACTTC.

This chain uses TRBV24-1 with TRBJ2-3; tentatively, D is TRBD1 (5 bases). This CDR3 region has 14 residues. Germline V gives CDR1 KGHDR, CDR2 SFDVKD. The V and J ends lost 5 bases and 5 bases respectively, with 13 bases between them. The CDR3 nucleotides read TGTGCCACCAGTGCCCAGGGTAAGGTAGATACGCAGTATTTT. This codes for CATSAQGKVDTQYF.

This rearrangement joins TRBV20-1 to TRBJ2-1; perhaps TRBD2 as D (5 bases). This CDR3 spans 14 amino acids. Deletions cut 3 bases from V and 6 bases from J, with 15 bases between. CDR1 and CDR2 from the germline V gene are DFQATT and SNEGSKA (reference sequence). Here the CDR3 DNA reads TGCAGTGCTAGTTGGGTGGGAGAGGCCAATGAGCAGTTCTTC. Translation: CSASWVGEANEQFF.

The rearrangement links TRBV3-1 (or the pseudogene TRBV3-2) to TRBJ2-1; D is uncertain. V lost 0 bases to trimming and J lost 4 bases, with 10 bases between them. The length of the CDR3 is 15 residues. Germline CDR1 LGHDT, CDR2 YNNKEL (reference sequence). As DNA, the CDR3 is TGTGCCAGCAGCCAAGAAACCAGGCGATACAATGAGCAGTTCTTC. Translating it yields CASSQETRRYNEQFF.

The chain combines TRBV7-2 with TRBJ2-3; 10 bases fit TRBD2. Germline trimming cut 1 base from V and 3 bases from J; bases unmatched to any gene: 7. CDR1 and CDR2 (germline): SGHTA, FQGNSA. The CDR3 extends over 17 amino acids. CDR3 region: CASSLGPLAGATDTQYF. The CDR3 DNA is TGTGCCAGCAGCTTAGGACCCCTAGCGGGAGCGACAGATACGCAGTATTTT.

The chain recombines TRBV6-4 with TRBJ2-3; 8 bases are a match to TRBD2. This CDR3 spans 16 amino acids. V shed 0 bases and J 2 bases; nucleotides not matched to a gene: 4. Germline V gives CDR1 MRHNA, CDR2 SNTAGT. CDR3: CASSDSCGRTTDTQYF. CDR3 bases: TGTGCCAGCAGTGACTCCTGCGGGAGGACCACAGATACGCAGTATTTT.

CDR3 region: CASSLAAQGYEQYF. DNA of the CDR3: TGCGCCAGCAGCTTGGCGGCGCAGGGGTACGAGCAGTACTTC. The rearrangement links TRBV5-1 to TRBJ2-7; D perhaps matches TRBD1 (6 bases). The CDR3 is 14 residues long. The V end lost 0 bases, the J end lost 4 bases, and 11 bases lay between the germline ends. The germline V gene encodes CDR1 SGHRS and CDR2 YFSETQ.

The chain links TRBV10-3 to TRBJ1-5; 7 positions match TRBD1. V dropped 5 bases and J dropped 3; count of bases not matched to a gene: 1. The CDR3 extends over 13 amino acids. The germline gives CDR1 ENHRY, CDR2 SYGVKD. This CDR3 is CAISQGVNQPQHF. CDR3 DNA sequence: TGTGCCATCAGTCAGGGGGTCAATCAGCCCCAGCATTTT.